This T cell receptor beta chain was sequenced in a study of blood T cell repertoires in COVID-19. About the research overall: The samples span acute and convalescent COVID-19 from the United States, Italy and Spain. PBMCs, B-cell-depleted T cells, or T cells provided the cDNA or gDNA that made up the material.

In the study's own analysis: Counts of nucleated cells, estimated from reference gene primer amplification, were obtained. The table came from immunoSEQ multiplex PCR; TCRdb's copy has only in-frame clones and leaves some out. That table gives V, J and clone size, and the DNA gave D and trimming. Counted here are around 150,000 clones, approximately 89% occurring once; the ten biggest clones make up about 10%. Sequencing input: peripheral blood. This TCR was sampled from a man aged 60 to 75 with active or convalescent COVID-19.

The CDR3, as DNA: TGTGCCAGCAGCTTGCAGGGGCGGTCCCCCACAGATACGCAGTATTTT. Encoded protein: CASSLQGRSPTDTQYF. The chain is built from TRBV5-4 and TRBJ2-3; weak D call: TRBD1 (6 bases). The CDR3 sequence is 16 residues long. Looked up from germline, CDR1 is SGHNT and CDR2 is YYREEE (reference sequence). V was pared by 1 base and J by 2 bases, with 14 bases between.